This T cell receptor (beta chain) was obtained from a study of cytomegalovirus exposure and HLA in healthy donors (TCRdb year 2017). For the study in its entirety: According to an earlier analysis of a few hundred of the donors, 150 million to 200 million T cells yielded over 90 million unique TCR beta sequences and about 300 Gb of sequence data. Rather than drawing on any new phenotypic data, the later analysis identified candidate immune exposures from TCR beta sequences and the way those sequences occurred across donors. Of the roughly 400 genotyped donors, about 80% fell in the genetic ancestry cluster associated with self-reported Caucasian donors. Across about 370 genotyped donors of the cohort, an average of approximately 240,000 unique TCR beta nucleotide sequences per donor were sequenced, and about a sixth of those sequences were non-productive. HLA typing covered class I and class II loci at four-digit resolution. A later genetic analysis used genome-wide SNP genotypes for about 55% of the 666 donors, treating that subset as a discovery cohort. The aim of the study was to test whether cataloging public T cell receptors could identify signatures of past pathogen exposure. Donor age, sex, ethnicity and CMV serostatus were compiled together with the repertoire data. To study patterns of TCR occurrence, a later analysis re-analyzed previously published TCR beta repertoires from around 700 donors and added high-resolution HLA genotyping. An earlier analysis of approximately 640 of the donors applied high-throughput TCR beta sequencing to assess whether each TCR beta V gene segment acted as functional or pseudogenic. Using immunosequencing, the study profiled T cell repertoires from 666 subjects and related those repertoires to cytomegalovirus serostatus. Besides the first cohort of 666 subjects, a separate validation cohort made up of 120 different subjects was used. To predict cytomegalovirus infection status, the study brought together high-throughput TCR immunosequencing, statistical association of individual TCRs with disease status, and machine learning. Roughly 300 gigabases of sequencing data and 70 million to 85 million unique TCR sequences were included in an early release covering several hundred HLA-typed donors. Typing coverage varied by locus: roughly 620-640 donors for A, B, C, DRB1 and DQB1; roughly 520 for DQA1; around 610 for DPA1; roughly 450 for DPB1. Because of strong linkage in the cohort, five DR-DQ haplotypes were treated as single units for association and clustering. Every repertoire in the discovery cohort had been generated on one and the same sequencing platform.

The cohort comprised some 700 healthy bone marrow donors. At the time of sampling, every cohort member was nominally healthy, though immune exposures that went unrecorded were likely present. CMV serostatus was recorded as positive for about 300 and negative for about 50% of the 666 cohort members, whereas no CMV serostatus was recorded for the donor in question. A peripheral blood sample was provided by each donor, and peripheral blood mononuclear cells were used for TCR beta sequencing. Genomic DNA was extracted from the blood cell samples with the Qiagen DNeasy Blood Extraction Kit. The library was built by means of the immunoSEQ multiplex PCR assay. For the multiplex PCR, a mixture combining 60 forward primers for TCR Vbeta segments and 13 reverse primers for TCR Jbeta segments was used. Amplification of the CDR3 region of rearranged TCR beta genes was performed with a multiplex PCR assay on genomic DNA. On the Illumina HiSeq System, the amplified TCR beta libraries were sequenced as 87-base-pair reads. Per the authors' processing: A later analysis tallied roughly 78 million unique TCR beta chains across the 666 repertoires, and about 12 million of those chains were shared by two or more donors. To remove PCR and sequencing errors, raw reads were error-corrected and collapsed into unique sequences using a nearest-neighbor algorithm that merged closely related sequences. CDR3 sequences were aligned to IMGT reference sequences to assign V, D and J gene segments. For a sequence to be retained, a match of at least six nucleotides was required to both a V gene segment and a J gene segment. Rearrangements were called productive when the CDR3 lacked stop codons and stayed in frame with V and J; all others were non-productive. CDR3 was defined by IMGT convention, running from the second conserved V-encoded cysteine to the conserved J-encoded phenylalanine. In an earlier analysis of 550 to 650 of the donors, sequences lacking an unambiguous match to a single V gene segment were excluded. In an earlier analysis of 587 of the donors, V segments were called functional above 56.7% productive rearrangements and were called segregating when the between-donor standard deviation exceeded 5%. A statistical classification framework was built for diagnosing cytomegalovirus status from the catalog of TCR beta chain sequences. In a later analysis, V and J genes were assigned by comparing TCR nucleotide sequences against IMGT/GENE-DB human TR gene sequences. In a later analysis, CDR3 sequences and most-parsimonious VDJ recombination scenarios were assigned using the TCRdist pipeline. In a later analysis, each TCR beta chain was defined by its CDR3 amino acid sequence together with its V-gene family, and reads without a unique V-gene family were excluded. In a later analysis, 550 to 650 highly shared, low-generation-probability nucleotide sequences were removed to address suspected cross-contamination and a sequencing artifact. In a later analysis, a clonal expansion index was calculated for each public chain from normalized within-repertoire ranks of inferred template counts. A later analysis computed generation probabilities with a VDJ recombination model fitted to out-of-frame rearrangements, and checked the results against IGoR. A later analysis scored TCR-TCR, TCR-HLA and TCR-CMV co-occurrence with hypergeometric tests, applying a repertoire-size bias correction to TCR pairs. In a later analysis, false discovery rates were estimated by permuting HLA or CMV assignments 20 times. In a later analysis, co-occurring TCRs were grouped using DBSCAN, and TCRdist sequence similarity was added for clustering within HLA-allele-positive subsets. Co-occurrence clustering excluded repertoires with fewer than 30,000 or more than 120,000 public chains, plus five with anomalous nucleotide sharing. This immuneACCESS table, as held by TCRdb, lists in-frame sequences with V and J called but not all clones. Of the missing ones, under half trace to an unresolved V gene in checked studies; the others have no known cause. V, J and clone size reflect that table, while D and trimming were determined from the DNA. The sample includes 68,000 or so clones, with about 81% observed a single time. 6.5% to 7% of the sample goes to the ten largest clones.

Concerning this clone: This receptor's antigen is unknown. No base qualities exist here, and no much larger clone lies one base off it. Other DNA sequences of this sample code for an identical CDR3.

Study-wide findings and limitations: In both the original and validation cohorts, the classifier was reported to diagnose cytomegalovirus status with high specificity and sensitivity. Linkage disequilibrium might explain the correlated functional status among segregating V segments, but an unknown experimental factor could not be ruled out. An earlier analysis of approximately 600 of the donors showed that most TCR beta V segments appeared in productive rearrangements either about 87% or about 30% of the time, which broadly matched IMGT annotations. A further reported finding was that TCR beta sequences accurately predicted the HLA-A and HLA-B alleles for most subjects in the first cohort. In the study, some 160 TCR beta chains were listed as associated with cytomegalovirus. In a later analysis, about 17,000 TCR beta sequences were associated with specific HLA alleles at a false discovery rate of 0.05. In a later genetic analysis, a missense DCLRE1C variant was associated with V-gene and J-gene trimming of TCR beta chains, and the association was replicated in an independent cohort. Because some donors lacked HLA typing at each locus, the association tests relied only on the typed subset. The authors suggested that the approach could potentially be extended to other disease states and immunological phenotypes. Sequencing depth was assumed to be roughly uniform across donors in the presence/absence analyses, though that assumption may not hold. A later genetic analysis reported fewer N-insertions in productive TCRs among donors in an Asian-associated ancestry cluster than the roughly 700-donor mean. A later analysis reported that several top co-occurrence clusters appeared linked to parvovirus B19, influenza, CMV and Epstein-Barr virus. Because counts were too low, about 15 rarely observed V segments, including chromosome 9 orphons, were left out of the earlier analysis of 500 to 650 of the donors. In vitro tests confirmed that a few of the cytomegalovirus-associated TCR beta chains recognize cytomegalovirus antigens. A later analysis found that most CMV-associated TCR beta chains appeared HLA-restricted, with HLA associations seemingly driven largely by CMV exposure. Most TCR sequences were observed very rarely across donors, whereas some public TCRs were present in many individuals. Immune exposure information for the cohort was limited to CMV serostatus. The sequencing pipeline was judged likely to have produced a cluster of highly shared sequence variants as a technical artifact. A later analysis found that TCR association rates varied across HLA loci, with DRB1 alleles showing the most associated TCRs and HLA-C alleles the fewest. Only TCR beta chains were sequenced in this cohort, and the absence of alpha or paired-chain data limited detectable features. In a later analysis, HLA-associated TCR beta chains showed more clonal expansion and lower generation probabilities than non-associated chains that were equally common. When HLA alleles, especially DR and DQ, strongly co-occurred, TCR associations were difficult to assign to individual alleles.

The sequence was collected from a human donor in good health. Source material: PBMCs.

This receptor has the CDR3 CATSRGGTVNEKLFF. The bases are TGTGCCACCAGCAGGGGTGGGACAGTTAATGAAAAACTGTTTTTT. This receptor chain uses TRBV15 and TRBJ1-4; TRBD1 lines up with 7 middle nucleotides. CDR1 and CDR2 were assigned from the germline V gene (reference sequence) as LNHNV and YYDKDF. Reading from cysteine to phenylalanine, the CDR3 counts 15 amino acids. The DNA shown is the 45-base CDR3, in frame from base 1. Relative to germline, V is missing 3 bases and J is missing 4 bases, with 5 bases of the junction outside any gene match. The full variable domain, completed from the reference TRBV15 and TRBJ1-4 proteins outside the CDR3, reads DAMVIQNPRYQVTQFGKPVTLSCSQTLNHNVMYWYQQKSSQAPKLLFHYYDKDFNNEADTPDNFQSRRPNTSFCFLDIRSPGLGDTAMYLCATSRGGTVNEKLFFGSGTQLSVL.